This T cell receptor beta chain was recorded in a study of T cell responses to AZD1222 COVID-19 vaccine (dated by TCRdb to the early 2020s). For the study in its entirety: AZD1222 recipients given second doses at about 4 weeks or at about 12 weeks were pooled, since spike-specific TCR depth and breadth were not found to differ between the two schedules. Trial participants were enrolled into age subgroups of 18-55, 56-69 and 70-plus years, which contained 148, 28 and 57 TCR-sequenced participants, respectively. TCR sequencing covered some 240 trial participants: approximately 200 given two doses of AZD1222 and about 26 given two doses of MenACWY control vaccine.

Results and caveats for the whole study, not just this receptor: Because no samples from the day 14 peak response were available, repertoires could be characterized only after the peak T cell response. In the small 56-69-year group, the increase in depth fell short of significance, most likely because of low power. Conclusions about previously exposed vaccinees were limited because only a handful of AZD1222 recipients were SARS-CoV-2 seropositive at baseline. Spike-specific TCR breadth and depth rose significantly after two AZD1222 doses compared with day 0 and with MenACWY recipients. The whole spike protein was spanned by vaccine-associated CD4 TCRs, and dominant responses were seen in regions 160-218 and 743-854. Nearly half of unique spike-specific TCRs reportedly recognized epitopes outside regions mutated in the B.1.351 and B.1.1.7 variants. Participants were mostly white British and included more females than males, and it was suggested by the authors that clonal diversity may have been underestimated.

Per the publication, the time point label means: baseline before first vaccination. Samples from vaccinated people were obtained from the UK trials COV001 and COV002, which included a single-blind randomized controlled phase 2/3 trial of AZD1222 (ChAdOx1 nCoV-19) in healthy adults. For TCRbeta chain sequencing, PBMC samples were collected from trial participants at day 0 and at day 28 after the second dose. This clone was counted a few times. Its antigen remains undetermined. No clone much larger than this one lies a single base away; base qualities are absent. A distance of 13 bases separates the germline ends of V and J, which lose 4 bases and 1 base respectively. Its CDR3 holds 15 amino acids, cysteine through phenylalanine. Only the CDR3 region is kept as DNA, spanning 45 bases read in frame from base 1. CDR1 and CDR2 (PRHDT, FYEKMQ) derive from the germline V gene (reference sequence). The CDR3 regions of human TCRbeta chains were analyzed by immunosequencing. The original pipeline was this. Repertoire TCRs were checked for matches against a reference library of SARS-CoV-2-specific TCRs that had been generated using the MIRA antigen-specificity platform. Breadth was defined as the fraction of unique TCRs that were SARS-CoV-2-associated. Depth was defined as the fraction of total T cells that were SARS-CoV-2-associated. Using the MIRA data, each spike-specific TCR was mapped to the spike region that the TCR reacts to and placed in a CD4 or CD8 class. Log10-transformed breadth and depth values were compared by one-way ANOVA with Sidak's multiple comparisons tests. Here the immuneACCESS table is served through TCRdb, limited to in-frame sequences with V and J called. Missing clones are a known gap in these copies; in checked studies unresolved V genes cover under half, and the rest lacks a known reason. V, J and clone size are taken as reported in that table, and D and trimming were inferred from the DNA itself. The table for this sample lists over 50,000 clones; about 83% of them were counted only once. Less than 9.5% of the sample is in the top ten clones.

This TCR came from an adult in good health. The sequencing here drew on peripheral blood, taken on day 0 of AZD1222 vaccination. The chain is assembled from TRBV13 and TRBJ1-1; the D gene remains uncertain. The CDR3 sequence is CASSSHRTANTEAFF. The nucleotide sequence reads TGTGCCAGCAGCTCCCACCGGACGGCGAACACTGAAGCTTTCTTT.